The clone carrying this T cell receptor beta chain was seen only once. Its antigen is unknown. These data belong to a study of T cells in localized non-small cell lung cancer. Broader study findings: In the blood, greater T cell density corresponded to longer overall survival. A single tumor region was sequenced, leaving heterogeneity possible. It was uninvolved adjacent lung that showed the highest T cell clonality, exceeding tumor.

Sequencing used immunoSEQ multiplex PCR; TCRdb keeps in-frame clones, though not all of them. Seen here are 34,000 or so clones, approximately 93% observed once, and the top ten hold 7.9%. The CDR3 loop spans 15 amino acids. Trimming cost V 7 bases and J 7 bases; bases outside gene matches: 10. Germline lookup yields CDR1 LNHDA and CDR2 SQIVND (reference sequence). The origin of this receptor is a female donor aged 60 or older with stage I lung adenocarcinoma. The V and J genes are TRBV19 and TRBJ1-4; 9 positions agree with TRBD1. The source was peripheral blood, collected before any cancer treatment. The DNA for the CDR3 is TGTGCCAGTAACGATGGGGACAGGGCACGTGAAAAACTGTTTTTT. This encodes CASNDGDRAREKLFF.